The rows below give T cell receptor beta chains drawn from one sample of a study of cytomegalovirus exposure and HLA in healthy donors. Sequenced by immunoSEQ multiplex PCR; TCRdb stores in-frame clones only, minus some. The sample includes 75,000 to 100,000 clones. Sequenced input: PBMCs. The receptors shown here come from a woman aged 60-70 years in good health and CMV-seronegative. Both conserved end residues are part of each CDR3. The order of the fields is D gene, V gene, J gene, CDR3 DNA, CDR3 protein. D genes are given only for firm matches.

D: -
V: TRBV4-1
J: TRBJ2-1
DNA: TGCGCCAGCAGCCCCGACCTAGGCACGGCGGATTACAATGAGCAGTTCTTC
CDR3: CASSPDLGTADYNEQFF

D: TRBD2
V: TRBV12-5
J: TRBJ2-3
DNA: TGTGCTAGTGGTTTGTCAACTAGCGGGAGGGCGCAGTATTTT
CDR3: CASGLSTSGRAQYF

D: -
V: TRBV21-1
J: TRBJ2-1
DNA: TGTGCCAGCAGCAAAGTGGGCACTCAATATGAGCAGTTCTTC
CDR3: CASSKVGTQYEQFF

D: TRBD2
V: TRBV11-2
J: TRBJ2-1
DNA: TGTGCCAGCAGCTTAGGAGCGGGAGGGAATTACAATGAGCAGTTCTTC
CDR3: CASSLGAGGNYNEQFF

D: TRBD1
V: TRBV18
J: TRBJ2-1
DNA: TGTGCCAGCTCACAGGGACAGGGAATCAATGAGCAGTTCTTC
CDR3: CASSQGQGINEQFF

D: TRBD1
V: TRBV27
J: TRBJ2-1
DNA: TGTGCCAGCAGTCCCCGACAGGGGGCTGATGAGCAGTTCTTC
CDR3: CASSPRQGADEQFF

D: -
V: TRBV6-1
J: TRBJ1-3
DNA: TGTGCCAGCAGATCCCCGGGGGGCAACACCATATATTTT
CDR3: CASRSPGGNTIYF

D: TRBD2
V: TRBV5-6
J: TRBJ2-3
DNA: TGTGCCAGCAGCTCTACTGGACTAGCGGGATTTCGCACAGATACGCAGTATTTT
CDR3: CASSSTGLAGFRTDTQYF

D: -
V: TRBV11-3
J: TRBJ2-1
DNA: TGTGCCAGCAGCTTAAGCGCGGAAACCTACAATGAGCAGTTCTTC
CDR3: CASSLSAETYNEQFF

D: -
V: TRBV5-6
J: TRBJ1-2
DNA: TGTGCCAGCAGCTTGGGACAGGAGTACGGCTACACCTTC
CDR3: CASSLGQEYGYTF